The rows below give T cell receptor beta chains drawn from one sample of a study of radiotherapy plus CTLA-4 blockade in lung cancer. Sequenced by immunoSEQ multiplex PCR; TCRdb stores in-frame clones only, minus some. The table has tens of thousands of clones, about four fifths seen once. Sequencing used peripheral blood, obtained from a patient treated with radiotherapy plus ipilimumab. Receptor source: a human donor with non-small cell lung cancer who had stable disease on radiotherapy plus ipilimumab. Both conserved end residues are part of each CDR3. D genes are given only for firm matches. Clone sizes are given selectively: once, few, many, or a class where the clone is expanded.

TRBJ2-7 NA TRBD1 TRBV7-9 TGTGCCAGCAGCTCTTACGGACAGGGTTTGTCTTACGAGCAGTACTTC CASSSYGQGLSYEQYF
TRBJ1-4 NA NA TRBV10-3 TGTGCCATCAGCGCCGGTGCAACTAATGAAAAACTGTTTTTT CAISAGATNEKLFF
TRBJ2-7 once TRBD2 TRBV2 TGTGCCAGCAGGACCAATAGCGGGGCCCGGGCTAACGAGCAGTACTTC CASRTNSGARANEQYF
TRBJ1-6 once NA TRBV6-5 TGTGCCAGCAGTCGGACGGATAATTCACCCCTCCACTTT CASSRTDNSPLHF
TRBJ1-5 NA NA TRBV2 TGCGCCAGCAGTGAACGTGGGGGGCTCGGTAATCAGCCCCGGCATTTT CASSERGGLGNQPRHF
TRBJ2-2 NA NA TRBV11-3 TGTGCCAGCAGCCCTGGGGCTAAGGCGAACACCGGGGAGCTGTTTTTT CASSPGAKANTGELFF
TRBJ1-4 NA NA TRBV6-1 TGTGCCAGCAGTGAGTACCGGGACAAGAATGAAAAACTGTTTTTT CASSEYRDKNEKLFF
TRBJ2-2 few TRBD1 TRBV7-6 TGTGCCAGCAGTTCAAGACAGGGGGTCACCGGGGAGCTGTTTTTT CASSSRQGVTGELFF
TRBJ2-2 once TRBD1 TRBV14 TGTGCCAGCAGCCGCACAGGGGGCCTCACCGGGGAGCTGTTTTTT CASSRTGGLTGELFF
TRBJ2-7 NA TRBD2 TRBV19 TGTGCCAGTAGTATAATCCCAGCGGGACCCTCCTACGAGCAGTACTTC CASSIIPAGPSYEQYF
TRBJ1-1 NA NA TRBV7-3 TGTGCCAGCAGCCCGACAGTGAACACTGAAGCTTTCTTT CASSPTVNTEAFF